Below, 10 T cell receptor beta chains from the same sample are listed, as sequenced in a study of cytomegalovirus exposure and HLA in healthy donors. The primer mix had 60 Vbeta and 13 Jbeta primers. The table came from immunoSEQ multiplex PCR; TCRdb's copy has only in-frame clones and leaves some out. The table has approximately 90,000 clones, roughly 80% seen once. Sequenced material: PBMCs. These receptors were taken from a man younger than 45 in good health and CMV-seronegative.

J is TRBJ1-1 and V is TRBV5-1; D may be TRBD1 (6 bases). V lost 4 bases and J lost 1, with 14 bases in between. Germline CDR1 is SGHRS and CDR2 is YFSETQ. This CDR3 comprises 15 residues. The CDR3 DNA sequence: TGCGCCAGCAGCCTACAGGGTACGGGGAACACTGAAGCTTTCTTT. This translates into CASSLQGTGNTEAFF.

The CDR3 region has the DNA TGTGCCAGCAGCTTACGGCTGGGGGGGGTCAACTCCTACGAGCAGTACTTC. Amino acid sequence: CASSLRLGGVNSYEQYF. The chain couples TRBV7-2 to TRBJ2-7; 7 bases agree with TRBD2. J lost 0 bases, V lost 2 bases, and 10 bases had no gene match. The CDR3 sequence is 17 residues long. The germline CDR1 and CDR2 sequences are SGHTA and FQGNSA.

This clone was recorded once. V and J are TRBV9 and TRBJ2-5; D not resolved. The CDR3 has 13 amino acids. V shed 0 bases and J shed 4 bases, with 7 bases lying between them. CDR1 SGDLS and CDR2 YYNGEE come from the germline V gene. The CDR3 reads CASSVGLIETQYF. DNA of the CDR3: TGTGCCAGCAGCGTAGGGCTCATAGAGACCCAGTACTTC. The full variable domain, its missing parts supplied by reference TRBV9 and TRBJ2-5, is DSGVTQTPKHLITATGQRVTLRCSPRSGDLSVYWYQQSLDQGLQFLIQYYNGEERAKGNILERFSAQQFPDLHSELNLSSLELGDSALYFCASSVGLIETQYFGPGTRLLVL.

This chain joins TRBV11-3 and TRBJ2-7, with D possibly matching TRBD1 (5 bases). CDR1 is SGHNT, CDR2 YENEEA, per germline. V was shortened by 2 bases and J by 5 bases, with 10 bases between the two germline ends. The CDR3 extends over 13 amino acids. The CDR3 reads CASSLRQGNEQYF. In DNA, the CDR3 is TGTGCCAGCAGCTTACGGCAGGGAAACGAGCAGTACTTC.

This chain uses TRBV6-7 with TRBJ1-2; D call uncertain. TRBV6-7 is an ORF for which the function is uncertain. This CDR3 contains 15 residues. Trimming removed 2 bases from V and 4 bases from J, with 14 bases in between. CDR3 residues: CASSYPVFYAYGYTF. CDR3 DNA: TGTGCCAGCAGTTACCCGGTCTTCTACGCCTATGGCTACACCTTC.

Comments on this clone: The junction departs from the called germline gene at one end, perhaps through a read error. Other DNA sequences from this sample encode an identical CDR3 as well. The rearrangement uses TRBV7-2 and TRBJ1-5, with 8 bases identical to TRBD1. Looked up from germline, CDR1 is SGHTA and CDR2 is FQGNSA. The CDR3 sequence is 15 residues long. For the CDR3, the DNA is TGTGCCAGCAGTTTAGACAGGGGAAAGTCTCAGCCCCAGCATTTT. It encodes CASSLDRGKSQPQHF.

The chain carries TRBV7-2 and TRBJ1-1, with a tentative D call TRBD1 (5 bases). CDR3 length: 15 amino acids. V was shortened by 5 bases and J by 1 base, with 14 bases between the two germline ends. The V gene's germline CDR1 is SGHTA and CDR2 FQGNSA. The CDR3 reads CASSRSTEPNTEAFF. CDR3 DNA sequence: TGTGCCAGCAGCAGATCGACAGAGCCGAACACTGAAGCTTTCTTT.

The chain recombines TRBV27 with TRBJ1-1; D call uncertain. Trimming took off 0 bases at V and 1 base at J, with 9 bases between the two ends. Germline loops: CDR1 MNHEY, CDR2 SMNVEV (reference sequence). The CDR3 is made up of 15 amino acids. CDR3 loop: CASSLSSGPNTEAFF. CDR3 DNA: TGTGCCAGCAGTTTATCTAGCGGGCCGAACACTGAAGCTTTCTTT.

This chain uses TRBV7-8 with TRBJ2-3; a weak D match, TRBD2 (5 bases). Germline CDR1 and CDR2: SGHVS and FQNEAQ. The ends were cut back, 5 bases at V and 6 bases at J, with 15 bases in the middle. CDR3 size: 14 residues. CDR3 amino acids: CASSINGPGDTQYF. The CDR3, as DNA: TGTGCCAGCAGCATTAATGGCCCGGGGGATACGCAGTATTTT.

The gene calls are TRBV7-9 and TRBJ2-7; the match to TRBD2 covers 8 bases. Trimming removed 1 base from V and 3 bases from J; junction bases left unmatched: 8. This CDR3 is 16 amino acids long. Germline CDR1 is SEHNR and CDR2 is FQNEAQ (reference sequence). CDR3 DNA sequence: TGTGCCAGCAGCTTAGTGTCGGGAGGGCTGAACTACGAGCAGTACTTC. This sequence encodes CASSLVSGGLNYEQYF.